Listed below are T cell receptor beta chains from one sample, sequenced in a study of cytomegalovirus exposure and HLA in healthy donors. Clones were read by immunoSEQ multiplex PCR, and TCRdb kept only the in-frame ones, dropping some. The sample records about 150,000 clones, 70% to 85% being singletons. The sequencing input was PBMCs. Source of these receptors: a woman in her 30s in good health and CMV-seropositive. Each CDR3 is given with its conserved first and last residue. The order of the fields is clone size, J gene, D gene, V gene, CDR3 DNA, CDR3 protein. A D gene is named only where the DNA matches it firmly. Where a row states a size, it is once, few, many or the class of an expanded clone; other rows omit it.

size: -
J: TRBJ2-7
D: TRBD1
V: TRBV28
DNA: TGTGCCAGCAGTTTACTAGCCGGCAGGGGGCTTCAGTACGAGCAGTACTTC
CDR3: CASSLLAGRGLQYEQYF

size: -
J: TRBJ2-3
D: -
V: TRBV5-1
DNA: TGCGCCAGCGGCTGGGGAGACGGGACAGATACGCAGTATTTT
CDR3: CASGWGDGTDTQYF

size: -
J: TRBJ2-7
D: -
V: TRBV27
DNA: TGTGCCAGCAGGCCGGGACACCTCTCCTACGAGCAGTACTTC
CDR3: CASRPGHLSYEQYF

size: -
J: TRBJ2-5
D: -
V: TRBV6-1
DNA: TGTGCCAGTAGACAGCACCCCACCCTGGAGACCCAGTACTTC
CDR3: CASRQHPTLETQYF

size: -
J: TRBJ2-1
D: TRBD2
V: TRBV28
DNA: TGTGCCAGCAGTCTCCATTCCGGGACTAGCGGCTACAATGAGCAGTTCTTC
CDR3: CASSLHSGTSGYNEQFF

size: -
J: TRBJ2-7
D: -
V: TRBV6-1
DNA: TGTGCCAGCAGTGGGGACACGGTCCCCTACGAGCAGTACTTC
CDR3: CASSGDTVPYEQYF

size: -
J: TRBJ2-7
D: -
V: TRBV7-9
DNA: TGTGCCAGCAGAACCGACAGTACCTACGAGCAGTACTTC
CDR3: CASRTDSTYEQYF

size: -
J: TRBJ2-7
D: TRBD1
V: TRBV27
DNA: TGTGCCAGCAGTTTTCGGACAGGGACCTACGAGCAGTACTTC
CDR3: CASSFRTGTYEQYF

size: -
J: TRBJ1-2
D: -
V: TRBV30
DNA: TGTGCCTGGGGCGGGGGCCGGGGCTACACCTTC
CDR3: CAWGGGRGYTF

size: few
J: TRBJ1-5
D: TRBD1
V: TRBV6-1
DNA: TGTGCCAGCAGTGGACCGGGACAGGTTTGGAGCAATCAGCCCCAGCATTTT
CDR3: CASSGPGQVWSNQPQHF

size: -
J: TRBJ2-1
D: -
V: TRBV5-4
DNA: TGTGCCAGCAGCTTCCAGGGTGGCACCTACAATGAGCAGTTCTTC
CDR3: CASSFQGGTYNEQFF

size: -
J: TRBJ2-1
D: TRBD1
V: TRBV6-1
DNA: TGTGCCAGCAGTAAGACAGGGTTCGTCTATGAGCAGTTCTTC
CDR3: CASSKTGFVYEQFF

size: -
J: TRBJ1-1
D: TRBD1
V: TRBV30
DNA: TGTGCCTGGAGTGGACAGGGAGATGAAGCTTTCTTT
CDR3: CAWSGQGDEAFF

size: -
J: TRBJ2-7
D: TRBD2
V: TRBV29-1
DNA: TGCAGCGTTGACGGTAGCGGGCCCTCCTACGAGCAGTACTTC
CDR3: CSVDGSGPSYEQYF

size: -
J: TRBJ2-2
D: TRBD2
V: TRBV11-3
DNA: TGTGCCAGCAGCTTGGCTGGACTAGCGGGAGTTACCGGGGAGCTGTTTTTT
CDR3: CASSLAGLAGVTGELFF

size: -
J: TRBJ1-4
D: -
V: TRBV28
DNA: TGTGCCATCCGACGGGGGGCGAATGAAAAACTGTTTTTT
CDR3: CAIRRGANEKLFF

size: few
J: TRBJ1-2
D: TRBD1
V: TRBV28
DNA: TGTGCCAGCAGTTCCGGACAGGCGAATACCTTC
CDR3: CASSSGQANTF

size: -
J: TRBJ2-2
D: -
V: TRBV7-9
DNA: TGTGCCAGCAGCTTATACGCAGGGGGGAAGAGGCCCGGGGAGCTGTTTTTT
CDR3: CASSLYAGGKRPGELFF

size: -
J: TRBJ2-1
D: TRBD2
V: TRBV19
DNA: TGTGCCAGTAGTACCGGGACTAGCGGGAGATCCTACAATGAGCAGTTCTTC
CDR3: CASSTGTSGRSYNEQFF

size: -
J: TRBJ2-1
D: -
V: TRBV5-4
DNA: TGTGCCAGCAGCTTGGCCGCGGCTGAGCAGTTCTTC
CDR3: CASSLAAAEQFF

size: few
J: TRBJ1-2
D: TRBD1
V: TRBV19
DNA: TGTGCCAGTAGCGAGGGACAGGCTGTCGGTGGCTACACCTTC
CDR3: CASSEGQAVGGYTF

size: -
J: TRBJ2-7
D: TRBD2
V: TRBV19
DNA: TGTGCCAGTAGTATGGGAGGGTCCTCCCGCAGGGAGCAGTACTTC
CDR3: CASSMGGSSRREQYF

size: -
J: TRBJ2-7
D: TRBD2
V: TRBV6-5
DNA: TGTGCCAGCAGTATTCAGCGGGAGGGCCGGGTTGAGCAGTACTTC
CDR3: CASSIQREGRVEQYF

size: -
J: TRBJ2-3
D: TRBD2
V: TRBV2
DNA: TGTGCCAGCAGTGAAGGGGGCAGGACGGGAGGTACGCAGTATTTT
CDR3: CASSEGGRTGGTQYF

size: -
J: TRBJ2-7
D: TRBD1
V: TRBV27
DNA: TGTGCCAGCAGTGCCGGGACAGGGCCCTACGAGCAGTACTTC
CDR3: CASSAGTGPYEQYF

size: -
J: TRBJ2-2
D: -
V: TRBV7-9
DNA: TGTGCCAGCAGCTCCGACATATCCGGGGAGCTGTTTTTT
CDR3: CASSSDISGELFF

size: -
J: TRBJ2-4
D: TRBD2
V: TRBV28
DNA: TGTGCCAGCTCTGGAACTAGCGGGAGATCGCTAGCCAAAAACATTCAGTACTTC
CDR3: CASSGTSGRSLAKNIQYF

size: -
J: TRBJ2-7
D: TRBD2
V: TRBV27
DNA: TGTGCCAGCAGTGAACTAGCGGGTACGCAGTACTTC
CDR3: CASSELAGTQYF

size: -
J: TRBJ1-5
D: TRBD1
V: TRBV28
DNA: TGTGCCAGCAGTTTGGGGAGACAGGGTCATCAGCCCCAGCATTTT
CDR3: CASSLGRQGHQPQHF

size: -
J: TRBJ2-1
D: TRBD1
V: TRBV29-1
DNA: TGCAGCGTGGGAACCGGGACAGGGGTATTGAATGAGCAGTTCTTC
CDR3: CSVGTGTGVLNEQFF

size: -
J: TRBJ2-1
D: TRBD2
V: TRBV5-1
DNA: TGCGCCAGCAGCTTGGGGCTAGCGGGAGGGGTGAATGAGCAGTTCTTC
CDR3: CASSLGLAGGVNEQFF

size: -
J: TRBJ2-5
D: TRBD2
V: TRBV2
DNA: TGTGCCACCGTCGAGGGACTAGCAGGGGGGGAGACCCAGTACTTC
CDR3: CATVEGLAGGETQYF

size: -
J: TRBJ2-1
D: TRBD2
V: TRBV7-2
DNA: TGTGCCAGCAGAACGACTAGCGGATACAATGAGCAGTTCTTC
CDR3: CASRTTSGYNEQFF